This entry describes one T cell receptor (beta chain). This entry belongs to a study of blood T cell repertoires in COVID-19. About the study: COVID-19 samples collected from the United States, Italy and Spain covered acute and convalescent phases. Sources were T cells, B-cell-depleted T cells, or PBMCs; the material itself was cDNA or gDNA.

Methods used by the authors: Estimates of nucleated cell counts were drawn from the amplification of reference gene primers. Assay: immunoSEQ multiplex PCR; the TCRdb copy retains only in-frame clones and omits some. V and J calls and clone size come straight from that table; D and trimming were deduced from the DNA. This sample has 200,000 to 300,000 clones, with around 90% found just once. Trimming cost V 0 bases and J 9 bases, with 9 bases left between them. Looked up from germline, CDR1 is LNHNV and CDR2 is YYDKDF (reference sequence). This CDR3 is built from 13 residues. The chain couples TRBV15 to TRBJ2-1; weak D call: TRBD2 (6 bases). The specimen was peripheral blood. The sequence was collected from a woman in her 30s with acute or convalescent COVID-19. The CDR3, as DNA: TGTGCCACCAGCAGAGATCTCGGGAGTGAGCAGTTCTTC. This gives the protein CATSRDLGSEQFF.